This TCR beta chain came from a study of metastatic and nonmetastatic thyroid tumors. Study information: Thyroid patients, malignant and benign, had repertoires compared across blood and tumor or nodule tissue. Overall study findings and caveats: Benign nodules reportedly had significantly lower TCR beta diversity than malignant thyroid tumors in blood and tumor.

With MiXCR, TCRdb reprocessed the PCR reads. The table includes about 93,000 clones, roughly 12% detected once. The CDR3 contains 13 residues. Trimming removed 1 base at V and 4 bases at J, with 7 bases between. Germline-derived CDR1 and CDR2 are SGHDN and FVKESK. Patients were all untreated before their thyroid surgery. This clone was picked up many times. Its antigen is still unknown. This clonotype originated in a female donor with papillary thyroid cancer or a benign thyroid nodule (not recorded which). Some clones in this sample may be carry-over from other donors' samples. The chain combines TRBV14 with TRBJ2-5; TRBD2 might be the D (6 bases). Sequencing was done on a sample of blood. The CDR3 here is CASSQGRGETQYF. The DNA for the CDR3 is TGTGCCAGCAGCCAAGGGAGGGGAGAGACCCAGTACTTC.